One sample yielded the 5 T cell receptor beta chains listed below, sequenced in a study of tumor and adjacent non-tumor tissue in lung cancer. RNA was extracted from bulk tissue without any cell sorting. The normal lung tissue was taken more than 3 cm from the tumor edge. Three rounds of nested PCR, following a modified ARM-PCR protocol, produced the TCRbeta library. TCRdb redid the calling of the multiplex PCR reads with MiXCR, one entry per CDR3 protein. Among roughly 67,000 distinct CDR3 sequences listed, 65% to 80% were seen once. Source material: distant non-tumor lung tissue. Receptor source: a man aged 55 to 70 with non-small cell lung cancer.

Only one count was recorded for this clonotype. Since the CDR3 does not end with the conserved phenylalanine or tryptophan, this likely comes from a read error. The rearrangement uses TRBV6-1 and TRBJ1-2, with TRBD1 matching 8 bases. CDR1 is MNHNS, CDR2 SASEGT, per germline. The CDR3 has 15 residues. CDR3: CASEDRVEANCGYTL. CDR3 bases: TGTGCCAGTGAGGACAGGGTTGAAGCTAACTGTGGCTACACCTTG.

To note about this clonotype: The germline gene is not matched at one end of the junction; a read error may be the cause. The CDR3 reads CASSEALAGSSYEHYF. The DNA for the CDR3 is TGTGCCAGCAGTGAAGCATTAGCTGGGAGCTCCTACGAGCACTACTTC. The gene calls are TRBV6-1 and TRBJ2-7, with D perhaps matching TRBD2 (5 bases). The CDR3 length is 16 residues. Germline V gene lookup returns CDR1 MNHNS and CDR2 SASEGT.

The chain combines TRBV20-1 with TRBJ1-1, with D hard to call. V dropped 0 bases and J dropped 3 bases, with 5 bases sitting between them. The CDR3 runs 12 residues. The germline CDR1 and CDR2 sequences are DFQATT and SNEGSKA (reference sequence). CDR3 DNA sequence: TGCAGTGCTAGAGATCCGGACACTGAAGCTTTCTTT. Translated: CSARDPDTEAFF.

In regard to this clonotype: A read error may produce the germline difference seen at one junction end. This chain links TRBV6-1 with TRBJ2-5; D gene uncertain. CDR3 length: 14 amino acids. Per germline, CDR1 MNHNS and CDR2 SASEGT. The CDR3 loop reads CTSSFRKGQETQYF. The CDR3 nucleotides read TGTACCAGCAGCTTCAGGAAAGGGCAAGAGACCCAGTACTTC.

Regarding this clonotype: A single base separates this from a much larger clone, so it may be a read error. The genes are TRBV7-9 and TRBJ1-1; TRBD1 agrees at 7 bases. J was trimmed by 4 bases and V by 9 bases; bases with no gene match: 11. This CDR3 has 14 residues. The V gene's germline CDR1 is SEHNR and CDR2 FQNEAQ (reference sequence). The CDR3 sequence is CARSLTQGGTEAFF. The DNA for the CDR3 is TGTGCCAGAAGCCTAACGCAGGGGGGCACTGAAGCTTTCTTT.